Described below is a single T cell receptor beta chain sequence and its context. The target antigen is unknown. The data were taken from a study of CD8 T cells in ankylosing spondylitis. The study's findings and limits: Ankylosing spondylitis blood appeared to be characterized by a TCR beta motif of about eight highly homologous variants.

TCRdb ran MiXCR on the 5' RACE reads and lists one entry per CDR3 protein. In the table there are about 500,000 distinct CDR3 sequences, roughly 13% of which are singletons. V lost 5 bases, J lost 2 bases, and 16 bases lay in between. Germline CDR1 is MDHEN and CDR2 is SYDVKM. This CDR3 is 16 amino acids long. The chain couples TRBV28 to TRBJ1-3, with D possibly TRBD1 on 5 matching bases. Sequencing was carried out using blood, either unsorted or a sorted T cell fraction (not recorded which). This TCR derives from a male donor with ankylosing spondylitis. The CDR3 region has the DNA TGTGCCAGCAGTACCCCCTCCGGGACCGCTGGAAACACCATATATTTT. Amino acids: CASSTPSGTAGNTIYF.